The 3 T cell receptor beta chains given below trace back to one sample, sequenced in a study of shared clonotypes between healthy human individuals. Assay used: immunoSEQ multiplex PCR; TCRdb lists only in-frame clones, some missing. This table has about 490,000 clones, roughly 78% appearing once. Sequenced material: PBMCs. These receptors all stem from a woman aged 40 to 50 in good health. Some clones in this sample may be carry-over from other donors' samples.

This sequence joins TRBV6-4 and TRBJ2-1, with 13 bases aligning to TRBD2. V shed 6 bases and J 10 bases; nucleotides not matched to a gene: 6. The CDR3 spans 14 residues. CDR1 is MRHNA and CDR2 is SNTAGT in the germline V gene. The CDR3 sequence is CASSPGLAGEEQFF. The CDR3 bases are TGTGCCAGCAGCCCTGGACTAGCGGGAGAAGAGCAGTTCTTC.

The CDR3 DNA is TGTGCCAGCAGCTTAATGGGGGGGCGAACCGGCACTGAAGCTTTCTTT. Protein: CASSLMGGRTGTEAFF. The chain recombines TRBV7-8 with TRBJ1-1; D possibly corresponds to TRBD1 (6 bases). This CDR3 comprises 16 residues. The germline gives CDR1 SGHVS, CDR2 FQNEAQ. With 2 bases removed from V and 4 bases from J, the gap between germline ends came to 17 bases.

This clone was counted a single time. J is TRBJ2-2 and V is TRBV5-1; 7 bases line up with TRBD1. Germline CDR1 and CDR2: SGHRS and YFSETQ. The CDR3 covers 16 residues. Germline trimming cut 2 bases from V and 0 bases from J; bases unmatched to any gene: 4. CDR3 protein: CASSFEGAANTGELFF. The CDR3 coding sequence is TGCGCCAGCAGCTTCGAGGGGGCGGCGAACACCGGGGAGCTGTTTTTT.